This T cell receptor beta chain was identified during a study of T cells in Graves' hyperthyroidism and ophthalmopathy. Whole-study findings and limits: Appearing also in blood were most of the thyroid clonotypes expanded above 0.001.

RNA transcripts were the template for amplifying TCR beta CDR3 regions. An initial round of RT-PCR targeting the TCR CDR3 relied on the HTBI primer set. TCRdb reprocessed the multiplex PCR reads with MiXCR, giving one entry per CDR3 protein. Among a few hundred thousand distinct CDR3 sequences, about 45% were seen once, and the ten largest hold roughly 19%. On this clonotype itself: Its specificity is unknown.

This CDR3 contains 15 residues. V was clipped by 0 bases and J by 5 bases, with 14 bases between them. CDR1 and CDR2 from the germline V gene are SGHDT and YYEEEE. The material sequenced was peripheral blood or thyroid tissue (not recorded which). This receptor was obtained from an adult woman with Graves' disease, either hyperthyroidism or ophthalmopathy (not recorded which). The V gene is TRBV5-6, the J gene TRBJ2-5; D possibly corresponds to TRBD2 (6 bases). The CDR3 bases are TGTGCCAGCAGCTTGGCCGGAGGGCCGTTGGAGACCCAGTACTTC. Translated, it gives CASSLAGGPLETQYF.